This T cell receptor (beta chain) appears in the sequencing data of a study of blood T cell repertoires in COVID-19. For the study at large: From T cells, B-cell-depleted T cells, or PBMCs came the material, which was cDNA or gDNA.

The CDR3 covers 10 residues. V dropped 7 bases and J dropped 9; count of bases not matched to a gene: 4. Germline V CDR1 and CDR2: SQVTM, ANQGSEA. This clone was picked up a small number of times. Measured with immunoSEQ multiplex PCR; TCRdb has only the in-frame clones, and not every one. In the table there are about 150,000 clones, 84% of which are singletons. This sequence originates from a woman aged 45-65 years with acute or convalescent COVID-19. The J gene is TRBJ1-1, the V gene TRBV29-1, with 8 bases fitting TRBD1. Material for sequencing was peripheral blood. The CDR3, as DNA: TGCAGCGGCTACAGGGGGAAAGCTTTCTTT. The encoded protein is CSGYRGKAFF.